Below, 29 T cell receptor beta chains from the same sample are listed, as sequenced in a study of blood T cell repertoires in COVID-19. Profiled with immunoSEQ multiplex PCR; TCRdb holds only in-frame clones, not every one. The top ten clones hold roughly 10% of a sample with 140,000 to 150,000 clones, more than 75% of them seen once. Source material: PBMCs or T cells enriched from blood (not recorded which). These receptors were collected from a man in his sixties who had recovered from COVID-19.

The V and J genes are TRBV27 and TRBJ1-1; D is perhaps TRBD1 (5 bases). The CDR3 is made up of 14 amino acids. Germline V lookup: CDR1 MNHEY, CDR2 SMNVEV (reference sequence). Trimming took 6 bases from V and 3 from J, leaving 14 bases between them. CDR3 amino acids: CASSRYGGDTEAFF. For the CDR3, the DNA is TGTGCCAGCAGCCGTTACGGGGGGGACACTGAAGCTTTCTTT.

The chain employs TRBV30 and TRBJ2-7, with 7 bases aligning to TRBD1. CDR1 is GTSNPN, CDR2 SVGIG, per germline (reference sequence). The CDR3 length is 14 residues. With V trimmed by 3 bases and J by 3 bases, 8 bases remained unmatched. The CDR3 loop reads CAWRAGTALYEQYF. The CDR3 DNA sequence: TGTGCCTGGAGGGCCGGGACAGCGCTCTACGAGCAGTACTTC.

The CDR3 spells CASRQPGTGTYEQYF. CDR3 bases: TGTGCCAGCAGACAACCAGGGACAGGCACCTACGAGCAGTACTTC. This chain links TRBV6-5 with TRBJ2-7, with TRBD1 matching over 8 bases. Germline V gene data show CDR1 as MNHEY and CDR2 as SVGAGI. V shed 6 bases and J 2 bases; nucleotides not matched to a gene: 9. This CDR3 spans 15 amino acids.

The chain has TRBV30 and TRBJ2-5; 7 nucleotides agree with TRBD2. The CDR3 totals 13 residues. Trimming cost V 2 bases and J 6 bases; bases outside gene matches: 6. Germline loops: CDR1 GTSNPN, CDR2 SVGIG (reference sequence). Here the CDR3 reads CAWSLGGVKTQYF. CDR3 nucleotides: TGTGCCTGGAGTTTGGGGGGGGTAAAGACCCAGTACTTC.

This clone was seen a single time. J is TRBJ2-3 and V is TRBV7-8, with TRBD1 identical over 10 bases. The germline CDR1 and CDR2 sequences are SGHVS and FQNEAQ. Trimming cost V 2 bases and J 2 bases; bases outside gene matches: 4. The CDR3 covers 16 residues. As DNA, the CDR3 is TGTGCCAGCAGCTTACGTGGGACAGGGGCCACAGATACGCAGTATTTT. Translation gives CASSLRGTGATDTQYF. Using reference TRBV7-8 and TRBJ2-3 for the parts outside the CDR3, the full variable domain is GAGVSQSPRYKVAKRGQDVALRCDPISGHVSLFWYQQALGQGPEFLTYFQNEAQLDKSGLPSDRFFAERPEGSVSTLKIQRTQQEDSAVYLCASSLRGTGATDTQYFGPGTRLTVL.

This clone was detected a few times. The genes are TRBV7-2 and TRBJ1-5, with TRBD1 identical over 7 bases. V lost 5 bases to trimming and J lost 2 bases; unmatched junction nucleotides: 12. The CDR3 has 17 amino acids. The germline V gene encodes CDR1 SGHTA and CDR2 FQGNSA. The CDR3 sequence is CASSLRAGGSGNQPQHF. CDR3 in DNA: TGTGCCAGCAGCCTAAGGGCAGGGGGAAGCGGCAATCAGCCCCAGCATTTT.

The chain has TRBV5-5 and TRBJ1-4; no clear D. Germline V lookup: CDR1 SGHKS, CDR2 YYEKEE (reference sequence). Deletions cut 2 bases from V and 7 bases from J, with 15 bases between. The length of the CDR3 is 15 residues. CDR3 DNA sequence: TGTGCCAGCAGCTTCCTACCGGGATCTAGTGAAAAACTGTTTTTT. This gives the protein CASSFLPGSSEKLFF.

CDR3 bases: TGTGCCAGCAGCCGCCGGGACAGCCTCTCAGTGCCAGATACGCAGTATTTT. Translated: CASSRRDSLSVPDTQYF. This chain links TRBV3-1 (or the pseudogene TRBV3-2) with TRBJ2-3, with TRBD1 matching over 7 bases. CDR1 LGHDT and CDR2 YNNKEL come from the germline V gene (reference sequence). The CDR3 consists of 17 residues. V lost 4 bases and J lost 4; bases outside the gene matches: 14.

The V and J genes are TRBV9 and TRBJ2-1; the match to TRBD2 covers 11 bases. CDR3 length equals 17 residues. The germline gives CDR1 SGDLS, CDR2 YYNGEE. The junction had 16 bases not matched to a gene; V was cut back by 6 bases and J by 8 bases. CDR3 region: CASNGGLAGGPAHEQFF. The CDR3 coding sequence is TGTGCCAGCAACGGAGGGCTAGCGGGGGGTCCCGCCCATGAGCAGTTCTTC.

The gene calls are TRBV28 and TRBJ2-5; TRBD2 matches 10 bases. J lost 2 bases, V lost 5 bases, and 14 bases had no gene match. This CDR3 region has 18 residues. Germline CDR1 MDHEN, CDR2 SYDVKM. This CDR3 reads CASSLPGTRTSGQETQYF. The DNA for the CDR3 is TGTGCCAGCAGTCTTCCCGGGACCCGGACTAGCGGACAAGAGACCCAGTACTTC. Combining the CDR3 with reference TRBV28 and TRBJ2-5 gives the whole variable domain DVKVTQSSRYLVKRTGEKVFLECVQDMDHENMFWYRQDPGLGLRLIYFSYDVKMKEKGDIPEGYSVSREKKERFSLILESASTNQTSMYLCASSLPGTRTSGQETQYFGPGTRLLVL.

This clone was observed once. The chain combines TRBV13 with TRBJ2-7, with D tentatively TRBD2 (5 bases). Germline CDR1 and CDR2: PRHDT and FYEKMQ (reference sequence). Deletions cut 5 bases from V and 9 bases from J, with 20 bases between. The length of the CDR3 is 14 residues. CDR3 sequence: CASSTDSDGGGQYF. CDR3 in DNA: TGTGCCAGCAGCACCGACTCGGACGGCGGAGGGCAGTACTTC. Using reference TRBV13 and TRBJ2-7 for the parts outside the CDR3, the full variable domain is AAGVIQSPRHLIKEKRETATLKCYPIPRHDTVYWYQQGPGQDPQFLISFYEKMQSDKGSIPDRFSAQQFSDYHSELNMSSLELGDSALYFCASSTDSDGGGQYFGPGTRLTVT.

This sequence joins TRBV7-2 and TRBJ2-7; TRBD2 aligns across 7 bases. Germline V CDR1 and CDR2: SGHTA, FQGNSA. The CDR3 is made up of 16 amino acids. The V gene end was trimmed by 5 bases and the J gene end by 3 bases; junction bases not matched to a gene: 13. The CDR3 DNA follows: TGTGCCAGCAGCCGCAATCGAGCGGGAAGAATCTACGAGCAGTACTTC. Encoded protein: CASSRNRAGRIYEQYF.

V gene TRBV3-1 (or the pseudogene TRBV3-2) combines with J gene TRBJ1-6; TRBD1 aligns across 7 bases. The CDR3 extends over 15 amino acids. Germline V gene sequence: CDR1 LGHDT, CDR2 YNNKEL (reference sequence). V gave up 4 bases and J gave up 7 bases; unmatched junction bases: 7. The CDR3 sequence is CASSPPGRGNSPLHF. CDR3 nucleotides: TGTGCCAGCAGCCCACCGGGCAGGGGGAATTCACCCCTCCACTTT.

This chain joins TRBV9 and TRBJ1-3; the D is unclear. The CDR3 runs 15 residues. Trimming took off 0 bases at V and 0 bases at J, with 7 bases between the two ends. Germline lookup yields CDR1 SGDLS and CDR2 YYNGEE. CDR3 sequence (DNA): TGTGCCAGCAGCGTAGTAGCCTACTCTGGAAACACCATATATTTT. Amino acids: CASSVVAYSGNTIYF.

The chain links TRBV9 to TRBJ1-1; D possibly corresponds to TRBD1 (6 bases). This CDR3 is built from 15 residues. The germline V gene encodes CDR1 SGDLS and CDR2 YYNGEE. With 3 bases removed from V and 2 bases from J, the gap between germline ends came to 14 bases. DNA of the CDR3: TGTGCCAGCAGCGCCCTTGGACAGATAAACACTGAAGCTTTCTTT. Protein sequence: CASSALGQINTEAFF.

CDR3 DNA sequence: TGTGCCAGTAGTCGGACTAGCGGGGGCGATTACGAGCAGTACTTC. Amino acid sequence: CASSRTSGGDYEQYF. The chain carries TRBV19 and TRBJ2-7, with 13 nucleotides matching TRBD2. After removal of 5 bases from V and 4 bases from J, the junction contained 5 bases not matched to a gene. Germline CDR1 LNHDA, CDR2 SQIVND (reference sequence). This CDR3 is built from 15 residues.

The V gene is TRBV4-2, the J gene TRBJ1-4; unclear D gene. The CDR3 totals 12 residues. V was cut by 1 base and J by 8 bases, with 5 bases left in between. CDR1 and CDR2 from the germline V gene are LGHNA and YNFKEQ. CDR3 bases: TGTGCCAGCAGCCAAGGAAGCGAAAAACTGTTTTTT. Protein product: CASSQGSEKLFF.

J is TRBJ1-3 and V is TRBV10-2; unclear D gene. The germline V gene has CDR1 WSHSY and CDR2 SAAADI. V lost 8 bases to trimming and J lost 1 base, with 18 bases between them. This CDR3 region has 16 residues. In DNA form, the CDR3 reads TGCGCCAGCGGAAGGAAGGGAGGCGGTTCTGGAAACACCATATATTTT. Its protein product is CASGRKGGGSGNTIYF.

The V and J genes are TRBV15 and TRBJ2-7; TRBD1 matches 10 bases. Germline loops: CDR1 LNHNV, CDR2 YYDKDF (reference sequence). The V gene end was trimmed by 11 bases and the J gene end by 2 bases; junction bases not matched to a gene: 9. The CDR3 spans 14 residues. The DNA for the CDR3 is TGTGCCTCTTCACCCGGGACAGGGGCCTACGAGCAGTACTTC. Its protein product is CASSPGTGAYEQYF.

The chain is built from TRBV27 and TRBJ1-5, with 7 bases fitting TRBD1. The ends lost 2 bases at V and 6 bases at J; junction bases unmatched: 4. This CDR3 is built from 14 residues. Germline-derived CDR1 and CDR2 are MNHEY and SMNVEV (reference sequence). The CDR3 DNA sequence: TGTGCCAGCAGTTTAGTACAGGGGAGTCAGCCCCAGCATTTT. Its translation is CASSLVQGSQPQHF.

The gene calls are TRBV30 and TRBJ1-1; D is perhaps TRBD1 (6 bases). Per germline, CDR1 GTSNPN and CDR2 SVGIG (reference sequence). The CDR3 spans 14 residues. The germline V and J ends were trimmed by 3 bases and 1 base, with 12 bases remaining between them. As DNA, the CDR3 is TGTGCCTGGAGCCTCAGGGGCGGGAACACTGAAGCTTTCTTT. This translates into CAWSLRGGNTEAFF.

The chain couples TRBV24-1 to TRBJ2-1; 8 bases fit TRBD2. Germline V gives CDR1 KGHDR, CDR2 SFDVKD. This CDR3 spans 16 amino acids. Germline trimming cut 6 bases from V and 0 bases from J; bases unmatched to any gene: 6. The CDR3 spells CATSLVGTSSYNEQFF. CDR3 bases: TGTGCCACCAGTTTGGTCGGGACTAGCTCCTACAATGAGCAGTTCTTC.

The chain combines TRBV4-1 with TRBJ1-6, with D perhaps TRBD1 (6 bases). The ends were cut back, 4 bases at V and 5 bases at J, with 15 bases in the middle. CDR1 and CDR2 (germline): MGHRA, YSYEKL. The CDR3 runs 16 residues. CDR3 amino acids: CASSLLPTGDNSPLHF. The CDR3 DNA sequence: TGCGCCAGCAGCCTCCTCCCGACAGGAGATAATTCACCCCTCCACTTT.

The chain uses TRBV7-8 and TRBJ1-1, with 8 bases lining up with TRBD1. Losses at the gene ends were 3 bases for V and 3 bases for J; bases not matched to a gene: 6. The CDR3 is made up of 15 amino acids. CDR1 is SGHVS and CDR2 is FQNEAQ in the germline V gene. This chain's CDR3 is CASSFRGLEDTEAFF. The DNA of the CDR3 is TGTGCCAGCAGCTTCAGGGGGCTCGAGGACACTGAAGCTTTCTTT.

CDR3 sequence: CARGPGDNSPLHF. DNA of the CDR3: TGTGCCAGGGGACCAGGGGATAATTCACCCCTCCACTTT. The chain has TRBV2 and TRBJ1-6, with a tentative D call TRBD1 (6 bases). The V end was cut by 9 bases, the J end by 5 bases, with 11 bases between. This CDR3 comprises 13 residues. Germline CDR1 SNHLY, CDR2 FYNNEI.

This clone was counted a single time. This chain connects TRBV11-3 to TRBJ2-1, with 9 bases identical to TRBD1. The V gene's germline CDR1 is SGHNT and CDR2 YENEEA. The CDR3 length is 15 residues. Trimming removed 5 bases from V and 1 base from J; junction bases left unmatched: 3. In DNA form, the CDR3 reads TGTGCCAGCAGCCGAGGACAGGGGTCCTACAATGAGCAGTTCTTC. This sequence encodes CASSRGQGSYNEQFF.

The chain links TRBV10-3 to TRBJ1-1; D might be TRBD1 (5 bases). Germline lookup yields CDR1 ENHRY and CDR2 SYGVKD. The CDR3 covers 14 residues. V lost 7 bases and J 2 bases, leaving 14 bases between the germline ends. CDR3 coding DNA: TGTGCCATCAATTCTCAGGGCGGAAACACTGAAGCTTTCTTT. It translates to CAINSQGGNTEAFF.

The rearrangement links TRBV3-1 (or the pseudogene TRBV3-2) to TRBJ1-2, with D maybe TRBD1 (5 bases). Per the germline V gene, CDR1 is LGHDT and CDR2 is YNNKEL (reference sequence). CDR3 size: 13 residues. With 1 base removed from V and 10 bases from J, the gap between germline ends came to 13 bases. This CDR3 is CASSQGEGLDYTF. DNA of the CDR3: TGTGCCAGCAGCCAAGGGGAGGGACTCGACTACACCTTC.

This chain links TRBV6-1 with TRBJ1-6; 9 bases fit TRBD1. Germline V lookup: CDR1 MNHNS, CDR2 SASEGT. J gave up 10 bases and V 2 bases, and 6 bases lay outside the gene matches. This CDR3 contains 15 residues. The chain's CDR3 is CASSERDRVRSPLHF. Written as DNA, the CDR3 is TGTGCCAGCAGTGAAAGGGACAGGGTGCGATCACCCCTCCACTTT.